These 22 T cell receptor beta chains share one sample of origin, sequenced in a study of response to subunit inactivated influenza vaccine. TCRdb passed the RT-PCR reads through MiXCR, listing each CDR3 protein once. Of under 550,000 distinct CDR3 sequences in the sample, roughly 8.2% were seen once. The starting material was PBMCs from blood, obtained less than 30 months after vaccination. These receptors originate from a man in his fifties or sixties who received an inactivated influenza vaccine.

V usage is TRBV11-2 and J usage is TRBJ2-3, with TRBD2 identical over 8 bases. CDR1 is SGHAT, CDR2 FQNNGV, per germline. After removal of 5 bases from V and 0 bases from J, the junction contained 16 bases not matched to a gene. The CDR3 loop spans 19 amino acids. CDR3: CASSPRDSGIIVSTDTQYF. The CDR3 nucleotides are TGTGCCAGCAGCCCCCGGGATAGCGGGATAATCGTTAGCACAGATACGCAGTATTTT.

V gene TRBV19 combines with J gene TRBJ2-5, with D maybe TRBD2 (6 bases). Germline loops: CDR1 LNHDA, CDR2 SQIVND (reference sequence). V lost 3 bases and J 0 bases, leaving 8 bases between the germline ends. There are 14 residues in the CDR3. CDR3: CASSISGNQETQYF. Here the CDR3 DNA reads TGTGCCAGTAGTATTAGCGGAAACCAAGAGACCCAGTACTTC.

The table lists this clonotype with many counts. The chain has TRBV29-1 and TRBJ2-1, with 7 nucleotides matching TRBD2. This CDR3 spans 14 amino acids. In germline, CDR1 is SQVTM, CDR2 ANQGSEA. V was pared by 6 bases and J by 3 bases, with 8 bases of the junction left unmatched. CDR3 protein: CSVRAGTNYNEQFF. CDR3 nucleotide sequence: TGCAGCGTCCGGGCCGGGACTAACTACAATGAGCAGTTCTTC.

This clonotype was seen a handful of times. The rearrangement uses TRBV4-2 and TRBJ2-3; 10 positions agree with TRBD2. The CDR3 spans 16 residues. Losses at the gene ends were 4 bases for V and 3 bases for J; bases not matched to a gene: 7. CDR1 and CDR2 from the germline V gene are LGHNA and YNFKEQ. The CDR3 sequence: CASSRDLAGGTDTQYF. CDR3 nucleotides: TGTGCCAGCAGCCGCGACTTAGCGGGGGGTACAGATACGCAGTATTTT.

The chain recombines TRBV4-1 with TRBJ2-4, with a possible D match to TRBD2 (6 bases). Trimming removed 0 bases at V and 4 bases at J, with 16 bases between. The CDR3 contains 17 residues. Germline assignment: CDR1 MGHRA and CDR2 YSYEKL. CDR3 in amino acids: CASSQEIGVAVKNIQYF. The CDR3 DNA is TGCGCCAGCAGCCAAGAGATCGGAGTAGCGGTTAAAAACATTCAGTACTTC.

This clonotype was counted at least ten times. V gene TRBV5-6 combines with J gene TRBJ2-7; possible D gene TRBD1, 6 bases. The CDR3 has 13 residues. V lost 7 bases and J 6 bases, leaving 17 bases between the germline ends. The germline CDR1 and CDR2 sequences are SGHDT and YYEEEE. CDR3 sequence: CASSTGPVLEQYF. The CDR3, as DNA: TGTGCCAGCTCGACAGGACCTGTTCTCGAGCAGTACTTC. The full variable domain, completed using reference TRBV5-6 and TRBJ2-7, is DAGVTQSPTHLIKTRGQQVTLRCSPKSGHDTVSWYQQALGQGPQFIFQYYEEEERQRGNFPDRFSGHQFPNYSSELNVNALLLGDSALYLCASSTGPVLEQYFGPGTRLTVT.

This clonotype has only a few counts. The V gene is TRBV6-1, the J gene TRBJ2-7; D remains unclear. The CDR3 contains 12 residues. Trimming cost V 2 bases and J 3 bases, with 5 bases left between them. CDR1 and CDR2 (germline): MNHNS, SASEGT. The CDR3 is CASSENGYEQYF. CDR3 nucleotides: TGTGCCAGCAGTGAAAACGGCTACGAGCAGTACTTC.

This clonotype was observed at least ten times. The chain is built from TRBV29-1 and TRBJ1-1; D possibly corresponds to TRBD1 (5 bases). The V end lost 0 bases, the J end lost 10 bases, and 6 bases lay between the germline ends. The CDR3 sequence is 10 residues long. Germline assignment: CDR1 SQVTM and CDR2 ANQGSEA. The CDR3 reads CSVEEGRAFF. In DNA, the CDR3 is TGCAGCGTTGAAGAGGGGCGAGCTTTCTTT.

This clonotype came up a few times. The rearrangement uses TRBV6-1 and TRBJ2-5; 7 positions agree with TRBD1. The CDR3 spans 16 residues. V shed 5 bases, J shed 5 bases, and the junction held 14 bases outside the gene matches. Looked up from germline, CDR1 is MNHNS and CDR2 is SASEGT. The CDR3 protein is CASSRATGSIGETQYF. The CDR3 nucleotides are TGTGCCAGCAGTCGAGCGACAGGGTCGATTGGGGAGACCCAGTACTTC.

In this sample, this clonotype turned up many times. This chain joins TRBV19 and TRBJ2-2; D is ambiguous. V dropped 2 bases and J dropped 0 bases, with 1 base sitting between them. CDR1 and CDR2 from the germline V gene are LNHDA and SQIVND (reference sequence). The CDR3 is 13 amino acids. CDR3 residues: CASSITNTGELFF. The CDR3, as DNA: TGTGCCAGTAGTATAACGAACACCGGGGAGCTGTTTTTT.

This clonotype was recorded at least ten times. The chain carries TRBV20-1 and TRBJ2-1; D is unresolved. V lost 6 bases and J lost 5, with 17 bases in between. Germline V CDR1 and CDR2: DFQATT, SNEGSKA (reference sequence). This CDR3 region has 14 residues. The CDR3 reads CSATLAPIHNEQFF. In nucleotides, the CDR3 is TGCAGTGCCACATTGGCGCCTATTCACAATGAGCAGTTCTTC.

The chain recombines TRBV7-6 with TRBJ2-1, with TRBD1 matching over 9 bases. V dropped 6 bases and J dropped 5; count of bases not matched to a gene: 8. The CDR3 spans 15 residues. The germline gives CDR1 SGHVS, CDR2 FNYEAQ. The CDR3 nucleotides read TGTGCCAGCAGTTCACCGGGACAGGGAAACAATGAGCAGTTCTTC. Translating it yields CASSSPGQGNNEQFF. The variable domain in full, completed from reference TRBV7-6 and TRBJ2-1, reads GAGVSQSPRYKVTKRGQDVALRCDPISGHVSLYWYRQALGQGPEFLTYFNYEAQQDKSGLPNDRFSAERPEGSISTLTIQRTEQRDSAMYRCASSSPGQGNNEQFFGPGTRLTVL.

This clonotype was seen a handful of times. The chain couples TRBV29-1 to TRBJ2-7; D unclear. The CDR3 covers 13 residues. Germline values: CDR1 SQVTM, CDR2 ANQGSEA. With 4 bases removed from V and 0 bases from J, the gap between germline ends came to 10 bases. CDR3: CSVADASSYEQYF. In nucleotides, the CDR3 is TGCAGCGTTGCTGACGCGAGCTCCTACGAGCAGTACTTC.

This clonotype has just a few counts. The chain employs TRBV10-3 and TRBJ1-3; tentative D call: TRBD1 (6 bases). The CDR3 is 14 amino acids. Germline assignment: CDR1 ENHRY and CDR2 SYGVKD. Trimming took off 8 bases at V and 0 bases at J, with 11 bases between the two ends. CDR3 loop: CAIGQGSSGNTIYF. CDR3 coding DNA: TGTGCCATCGGCCAGGGGAGCTCTGGAAACACCATATATTTT.

The chain is built from TRBV4-1 and TRBJ2-5, with D hard to call. V was pared by 1 base and J by 1 base, with 10 bases between. The CDR3 has 15 amino acids. CDR1 is MGHRA, CDR2 YSYEKL, per germline. The CDR3 nucleotides are TGCGCCAGCAGCCAAGTCGCTGCTATCCAAGAGACCCAGTACTTC. It yields the protein CASSQVAAIQETQYF.

This clonotype was found a few times. V is TRBV28 and J is TRBJ1-4; D possibly corresponds to TRBD1 (6 bases). Germline lookup yields CDR1 MDHEN and CDR2 SYDVKM. The germline V and J ends were trimmed by 1 base and 8 bases, with 14 bases remaining between them. CDR3 length: 15 residues. The CDR3 region has the DNA TGTGCCAGCAGTTTATTCGGGACAAGGAGGGAAAAACTGTTTTTT. This codes for CASSLFGTRREKLFF. The variable domain in full, completed from reference TRBV28 and TRBJ1-4, reads DVKVTQSSRYLVKRTGEKVFLECVQDMDHENMFWYRQDPGLGLRLIYFSYDVKMKEKGDIPEGYSVSREKKERFSLILESASTNQTSMYLCASSLFGTRREKLFFGSGTQLSVL.

This clonotype turned up a few times. CDR3 amino acids: CASSYPVTGIVGANVLTF. CDR3 coding DNA: TGTGCCAGCAGTTACCCCGTAACAGGGATAGTCGGGGCCAACGTCCTGACTTTC. The chain carries TRBV6-2 or TRBV6-3 and TRBJ2-6, with D tentatively TRBD1 (6 bases). The V gene lost 2 bases and the J gene lost 4 bases, with 18 bases spanning the gap. Germline V gives CDR1 MNHEY, CDR2 SVGEGT. This CDR3 region has 18 residues.

The genes are TRBV3-1 and TRBJ2-5; 13 positions match TRBD2. V lost 1 base, J lost 4 bases, and 3 bases stayed unmatched. The CDR3 loop spans 16 amino acids. Germline V gene data show CDR1 as LGHDT and CDR2 as YNNKEL (reference sequence). The CDR3, as DNA: TGTGCCAGCAGCCAAGGGACTAGCGGGGGTCGAGAGACCCAGTACTTC. Translated: CASSQGTSGGRETQYF.

There are a few counts of this clonotype. The V and J genes are TRBV6-2 or TRBV6-3 and TRBJ2-3, with D hard to call. The CDR3 sequence is 14 residues long. CDR1 is MNHEY, CDR2 SVGEGT, per germline. Trimming shortened V by 8 bases and J by 0 bases, and 12 bases separated the two germline ends. The CDR3 DNA reads as TGTGCCAGCCTGGAGAGACTTAGCACAGATACGCAGTATTTT. Translated, it gives CASLERLSTDTQYF.

This clonotype was observed at least ten times. The chain recombines TRBV28 with TRBJ2-1; 12 nucleotides line up with TRBD2. The CDR3 extends over 14 amino acids. Trimming took 3 bases from V and 14 from J; bases not matched to a gene: 8. Germline V gene sequence: CDR1 MDHEN, CDR2 SYDVKM. The CDR3 loop is CASSFNRLAGVEFF. The CDR3 DNA sequence: TGTGCCAGCAGTTTCAACCGACTAGCGGGGGTAGAGTTCTTC.

Notes on this clonotype: At one boundary the junction diverges from the germline segment, which might be a read error. This sequence joins TRBV9 and TRBJ2-7; the D is unclear. CDR3 length equals 11 residues. In germline, CDR1 is SGDLS, CDR2 YYNGEE. The CDR3 coding sequence is TGTCCCAGCCCCAGGTCCCACGAGCAGTACTTC. Translated, it gives CPSPRSHEQYF.

This clonotype was seen a handful of times. The rearrangement joins TRBV11-2 to TRBJ2-2; weak D call: TRBD2 (7 bases). The CDR3 runs 16 residues. The germline V gene has CDR1 SGHAT and CDR2 FQNNGV. V was pared by 2 bases and J by 4 bases, with 14 bases between. For the CDR3, the DNA is TGTGCCAGCAGCTTACGGGCGGGGGCGGGCACCGGGGAGCTGTTTTTT. This codes for CASSLRAGAGTGELFF.